The rows below give T cell receptor beta chains drawn from one sample of a study of T-cell reconstitution after alpha-beta-depleted transplantation in children. MiXCR was run by TCRdb on the PCR reads, yielding one entry per CDR3 protein. The data show 500,000 to 650,000 distinct CDR3 sequences, over 9.5% seen once. Source: PBMCs, mostly from graft donor cells, taken 180 days after TCRalphabeta/CD19-depleted stem cell transplant. Receptors were obtained from a female patient aged 2-9 years who had a stem cell transplant for aplastic anemia, so the T cells may come from the graft donor. The CDR3 runs from the conserved cysteine through the conserved F or W. The D gene is left open where the match is weak. Clone size, where shown, is once, few, many, or a class for clones that have expanded.

abundance	len	d_gene	v_gene	j_gene	CDR3nt	CDR3aa
many	14	.	TRBV5-1	TRBJ2-6	TGCGCCAGCAGCCCGAACAGGCAGTCTAACGTCCTGACTTTC	CASSPNRQSNVLTF
.	18	TRBD1	TRBV11-2	TRBJ2-6	TGTGCCAGCAGCTTAGTAGGGACAGGGGGCGCTGGGGCCAACGTCCTGACTTTC	CASSLVGTGGAGANVLTF
.	14	.	TRBV6-2/TRBV6-3	TRBJ2-1	TGTGCCAGCAGTATCTCAGCAGCCTGCAATGAGCAGTTCTTC	CASSISAACNEQFF
few	13	TRBD2	TRBV11-2	TRBJ2-1	TGTGCCAGCAGCGGACGGGGGGAAGTTGAGCAGTTCTTC	CASSGRGEVEQFF
many	13	.	TRBV5-1	TRBJ2-1	TGCGCCAGCAGCACCGGGGTCTACAATGAGCAGTTCTTC	CASSTGVYNEQFF
many	11	.	TRBV20-1	TRBJ2-5	TGCAGTGCTGTGGTCCAAGAGACCCAGTACTTC	CSAVVQETQYF
.	14	.	TRBV27	TRBJ2-3	TGTGCCAGCAGTGAACAGGGTAGGAGGTTGACGCAGTATTTT	CASSEQGRRLTQYF
.	14	.	TRBV11-3	TRBJ1-4	TGTGCCAGCAGCTTAGGGCCGGCGCGGGAAAAACTGTTTTTT	CASSLGPAREKLFF
few	14	TRBD1	TRBV29-1	TRBJ1-1	TGCAGCGTTGAAACCCAGGGGGCACACACTGAAGCTTTCTTT	CSVETQGAHTEAFF
few	16	.	TRBV7-9	TRBJ2-3	TGTGCCAGCAGCCTCGGGCTTGCCGGACCCACAGATACGCAGTATTTT	CASSLGLAGPTDTQYF
few	17	TRBD2	TRBV4-3	TRBJ2-7	TGCGCCAGCAGCCAAGGTCCTAGCGGGAGAGGGGCCTCAGAGCAGTACTTC	CASSQGPSGRGASEQYF
.	16	TRBD1	TRBV15	TRBJ2-1	TGTGCCACCAGCACCCCCGGGACAGGGAGGAGGAATGAGCAGTTCTTC	CATSTPGTGRRNEQFF
.	13	TRBD2	TRBV7-3	TRBJ2-7	TGTGCCAGCAGCTCACGGACTAGCAGTAAGCAGTACTTC	CASSSRTSSKQYF
few	16	TRBD1	TRBV12-3/TRBV12-4	TRBJ1-2	TGTGCCAGCAGTTTATGGTCCACAGGGGCTAACTATGGCTACACCTTC	CASSLWSTGANYGYTF
.	15	TRBD1	TRBV7-3	TRBJ2-2	TGTGCCAGCAGCCAGTCCCGGGACAGGGCCGGGGAGCTGTTTTTT	CASSQSRDRAGELFF
few	16	.	TRBV12-3/TRBV12-4	TRBJ1-5	TGTGCCAGCAGGTCGGGGGGGGGCTATAGCAATCAGCCCCAGCATTTT	CASRSGGGYSNQPQHF
.	16	.	TRBV6-2/TRBV6-3	TRBJ2-4	TGTGCCAGCAGTCTGGGGGCTTCCGTAGCCAAAAACATTCAGTACTTC	CASSLGASVAKNIQYF
.	15	.	TRBV20-1	TRBJ1-5	TGCAGTGCTTCCACGACAGGAGCCCTCAATCAGCCCCAGCATTTT	CSASTTGALNQPQHF
few	15	TRBD2	TRBV6-2/TRBV6-3	TRBJ2-3	TGTGCCAGCAGAAAACTAGCGGGAGGCTGGGATACGCAGTATTTT	CASRKLAGGWDTQYF
few	16	TRBD2	TRBV18	TRBJ2-1	TGTGCCAGCTCAATACTAGCGGGGTTCTCTTACAATGAGCAGTTCTTC	CASSILAGFSYNEQFF
.	15	TRBD1	TRBV7-9	TRBJ2-1	TGTGCCAGCAGCTCAGACCGGGACAGGTGGGGTGAGCAGTTCTTC	CASSSDRDRWGEQFF
many	14	.	TRBV12-3/TRBV12-4	TRBJ2-7	TGTGCCAGCAGTTTTTGGACACCATCCTACGAGCAGTACTTC	CASSFWTPSYEQYF
many	14	TRBD2	TRBV20-1	TRBJ2-3	TGCAGTGCTCCCCTAGCGGGTCTCACAGATACGCAGTATTTT	CSAPLAGLTDTQYF
few	14	.	TRBV15	TRBJ2-5	TGTGCCACCAGCAGAGCGGGAGTGGGAGAGACCCAGTACTTC	CATSRAGVGETQYF
few	14	TRBD1	TRBV20-1	TRBJ1-1	TGCAGTGCTAGAGATCTGAGGGGGCACACTGAAGCTTTCTTT	CSARDLRGHTEAFF
.	21	TRBD2	TRBV20-1	TRBJ2-1	TGCAGTGCTAGAGTGGCGTGGACTAGCGAAAGGGACTTTAGCTCCTACAATGAGCAGTTCTTC	CSARVAWTSERDFSSYNEQFF
few	17	.	TRBV29-1	TRBJ2-1	TGCAGCGTTGAATCCAGTTTTGGGGTCTCCTCCTACAATGAGCAGTTCTTC	CSVESSFGVSSYNEQFF
.	14	.	TRBV2	TRBJ2-2	TGTGCCAGCAGTGAATTGGCGAACACCGGGGAGCTGTTTTTT	CASSELANTGELFF
many	17	TRBD1	TRBV4-3	TRBJ2-4	TGCGCCAGCAGCCTCTGGGACAGGGGCGAAGCCAAAAACATTCAGTACTTC	CASSLWDRGEAKNIQYF
few	12	.	TRBV7-2	TRBJ2-5	TGTGCCAGCAGCTTCAGGGTAGAGACCCAGTACTTC	CASSFRVETQYF